One and the same sample provided the 16 T cell receptor beta chains below, sequenced in a study of early T cells in non-severe SARS-CoV-2 infection. MiXCR was run by TCRdb on the 5' RACE reads, yielding one entry per CDR3 protein. The profile shows about 42,000 distinct CDR3 sequences, around 7% of them singletons. The material sequenced was whole blood. These TCRs come from an adult who was a healthcare worker with PCR-confirmed SARS-CoV-2 infection or an uninfected control (not recorded which).

This clonotype was seen only a few times. The rearrangement joins TRBV12-3 or TRBV12-4 to TRBJ2-3; possibly TRBD1 for D (5 bases). The CDR3 has 14 amino acids. Trimming left V 3 bases short and J 6 bases short, with 13 bases between. The CDR3 nucleotides are TGTGCCAGCAGTTTCCTGACAGTCTCCGATACGCAGTATTTT. Its protein is CASSFLTVSDTQYF.

V gene TRBV7-2 combines with J gene TRBJ1-5, with 7 nucleotides matching TRBD1. This CDR3 is built from 14 residues. Losses at the gene ends were 4 bases for V and 6 bases for J; bases not matched to a gene: 6. Germline CDR1 and CDR2: SGHTA and FQGNSA. DNA for the CDR3: TGTGCCAGCAGCTCCAGGGGGGATGGTCAGCCCCAGCATTTT. It translates to CASSSRGDGQPQHF.

This clonotype has at least ten counts. This chain uses TRBV20-1 with TRBJ2-3, with D tentatively TRBD2 (5 bases). The length of the CDR3 is 11 residues. CDR1 is DFQATT and CDR2 is SNEGSKA in the germline V gene (reference sequence). V was cut by 3 bases and J by 5 bases, with 6 bases left in between. The CDR3 is CSASGEDTQYF. In nucleotides, the CDR3 is TGCAGTGCTAGCGGGGAAGATACGCAGTATTTT.

This clonotype was counted at least ten times. The V call is TRBV6-5, the J call TRBJ1-1; D perhaps matches TRBD1 (6 bases). The V end lost 7 bases, the J end lost 2 bases, and 11 bases lay between the germline ends. The CDR3 loop spans 13 amino acids. Germline V lookup: CDR1 MNHEY, CDR2 SVGAGI. The chain's CDR3 is CASTQGSNTEAFF. The DNA of the CDR3 is TGTGCCAGCACCCAGGGGTCAAACACTGAAGCTTTCTTT.

This clonotype was seen many times. This chain connects TRBV6-2 or TRBV6-3 to TRBJ1-2; TRBD1 might be the D (6 bases). CDR1 is MNHEY, CDR2 SVGEGT, per germline. The CDR3 has 14 amino acids. Trimming took off 0 bases at V and 6 bases at J, with 11 bases between the two ends. The CDR3 protein is CASSYSRGSHGYTF. Here the CDR3 DNA reads TGTGCCAGCAGTTACTCCAGGGGAAGTCATGGCTACACCTTC.

The chain employs TRBV7-6 and TRBJ2-5, with 7 bases matching TRBD1. Germline lookup yields CDR1 SGHVS and CDR2 FNYEAQ. With V trimmed by 4 bases and J by 5 bases, 10 bases remained unmatched. The CDR3 is 15 residues long. Here the CDR3 reads CASSSTPGTDETQYF. Written as DNA, the CDR3 is TGTGCCAGCAGCTCAACGCCGGGGACAGACGAGACCCAGTACTTC.

This clonotype has only a few counts. The gene calls are TRBV3-1 and TRBJ2-7; D is perhaps TRBD1 (6 bases). This CDR3 has 15 amino acids. The V and J ends lost 6 bases and 3 bases respectively, with 18 bases between them. Germline V gene lookup returns CDR1 LGHDT and CDR2 YNNKEL (reference sequence). The DNA for the CDR3 is TGTGCCAGCAGTTCTACCGGGACACCCAACTACGAGCAGTACTTC. Its protein product is CASSSTGTPNYEQYF.

The chain combines TRBV18 with TRBJ1-1; no clear D. With 3 bases removed from V and 1 base from J, the gap between germline ends came to 9 bases. This CDR3 is built from 14 residues. Germline-derived CDR1 and CDR2 are KGHSH and LQKENI. CDR3 DNA: TGTGCCAGCTCACCCCTAGGCGAGAACACTGAAGCTTTCTTT. Residues: CASSPLGENTEAFF.

This clonotype was detected many times. This rearrangement joins TRBV5-4 to TRBJ1-1, with D possibly TRBD1 on 5 matching bases. CDR1 is SGHNT and CDR2 is YYREEE in the germline V gene (reference sequence). V gave up 5 bases and J gave up 2 bases, with 10 bases separating them. CDR3 size: 13 residues. CDR3 protein: CASRGPRNTEAFF. The CDR3 DNA follows: TGTGCCAGCAGGGGGCCTAGAAACACTGAAGCTTTCTTT. The full variable domain, its missing parts supplied by reference TRBV5-4 and TRBJ1-1, is ETGVTQSPTHLIKTRGQQVTLRCSSQSGHNTVSWYQQALGQGPQFIFQYYREEENGRGNFPPRFSGLQFPNYSSELNVNALELDDSALYLCASRGPRNTEAFFGQGTRLTVV.

This clonotype was observed a few times. The gene calls are TRBV10-3 and TRBJ2-3; D tentatively fits TRBD1 or TRBD2 (6 bases each). Germline V gene sequence: CDR1 ENHRY, CDR2 SYGVKD. This CDR3 is 15 amino acids long. V was trimmed by 4 bases and J by 5 bases, leaving 16 bases between them. The chain's CDR3 is CAISGGAALGDTQYF. CDR3 nucleotides: TGTGCCATCAGTGGGGGGGCCGCCCTTGGAGATACGCAGTATTTT.

At least ten counts were recorded for this clonotype. The rearrangement joins TRBV20-1 to TRBJ1-1, with D perhaps TRBD1 (5 bases). The V and J ends lost 4 bases and 10 bases respectively, with 19 bases between them. The CDR3 loop spans 13 amino acids. CDR1 is DFQATT and CDR2 is SNEGSKA in the germline V gene (reference sequence). The chain's CDR3 is CSATRTGTGGAFF. Here the CDR3 DNA reads TGCAGTGCTACCCGGACCGGTACGGGGGGAGCTTTCTTT.

This clonotype was counted ten times or more. The gene calls are TRBV7-9 and TRBJ2-7; D is unclear. The CDR3 runs 13 residues. Germline V gene data show CDR1 as SEHNR and CDR2 as FQNEAQ (reference sequence). Between the trimmed V and J ends, which lost 6 bases and 2 bases, there was a span of 11 bases. CDR3 protein: CASSLQLTYEQYF. The CDR3 region has the DNA TGTGCCAGCAGTTTACAGTTGACCTACGAGCAGTACTTC.

Relative to its sample, this clonotype is medium-sized. The rearrangement joins TRBV2 to TRBJ2-2, with TRBD1 matching 7 bases. Germline V gene data show CDR1 as SNHLY and CDR2 as FYNNEI. The V gene end was trimmed by 2 bases and the J gene end by 7 bases; junction bases not matched to a gene: 10. This CDR3 is built from 16 residues. The CDR3 DNA is TGTGCCAGCAGTGAATCACCGACAGGGTCGGGCGGGGAGCTGTTTTTT. Protein: CASSESPTGSGGELFF.

This clonotype was picked up a small number of times. This chain joins TRBV7-2 and TRBJ2-3; TRBD2 aligns across 11 bases. Germline CDR1 SGHTA, CDR2 FQGNSA. Trimming removed 5 bases from V and 6 bases from J; junction bases left unmatched: 13. This CDR3 is 17 amino acids long. The CDR3 DNA reads as TGTGCCAGCAGCCGACTAGCGGGAAAACAAGCACAGGATACGCAGTATTTT. It translates to CASSRLAGKQAQDTQYF.

This clonotype has ten or more counts. The rearrangement links TRBV12-3 or TRBV12-4 to TRBJ2-3; tentatively, D is TRBD2 (5 bases). V lost 3 bases and J lost 1, with 17 bases in between. There are 17 residues in the CDR3. The CDR3 spells CASSFFSAGRGTDTQYF. The CDR3 DNA is TGTGCCAGCAGTTTCTTCTCCGCGGGTCGGGGCACAGATACGCAGTATTTT.

The chain employs TRBV5-5 and TRBJ1-4, with a weak D call TRBD1 (5 bases). Trimming shortened V by 2 bases and J by 3 bases, and 14 bases separated the two germline ends. The CDR3 covers 16 residues. Germline V gene data show CDR1 as SGHKS and CDR2 as YYEKEE (reference sequence). The CDR3 nucleotides are TGTGCCAGCAGCTTACGGGGGACTGGTTCTAATGAAAAACTGTTTTTT. The encoded protein is CASSLRGTGSNEKLFF.